This T cell receptor beta chain stems from a study of tumor-infiltrating lymphocytes in primary liver carcinoma. Study at large: Men as well as women, aged 30 to 69 years, made up the patients. Samples had roughly 3.5 to 8 million productive TCRbeta reads, comparable between tissue types.

Regarding this clonotype: One end of the junction varies from germline; a read error may be responsible.

This CDR3 has 14 residues. In germline, CDR1 is MGHRA, CDR2 YSYEKL. Joint extraction of RNA and DNA used 20-30 mg of bulk tissue that was unsorted. A primer matching the constant region was used to make TCR beta cDNA from approximately 0.45 ug of total RNA. Nested multiplex PCR, run for three rounds with slightly modified ARM-PCR, yielded TCR beta libraries. TRBV1-TRBV30 forward primers and a C-beta reverse primer were used in the first two PCR rounds, which each ran for nine to ten cycles. TCRdb recomputed calls from the multiplex PCR reads with MiXCR, one row per CDR3 protein. The repertoire consists of 80,000 to 100,000 distinct CDR3 sequences, with just under 70% occurring once and the leading ten covering 25% to 35%.

Material: tumor-adjacent normal liver tissue. This TCR was recovered from a man in his forties with primary liver carcinoma and hepatitis B virus infection. The V gene is TRBV4-1, the J gene TRBJ2-7, with no clear D. The CDR3 nucleotides are TGCGCCAGCAGACAAGAAGGTAGCACCTACGAGCAGTACTTC. Its protein is CASRQEGSTYEQYF.